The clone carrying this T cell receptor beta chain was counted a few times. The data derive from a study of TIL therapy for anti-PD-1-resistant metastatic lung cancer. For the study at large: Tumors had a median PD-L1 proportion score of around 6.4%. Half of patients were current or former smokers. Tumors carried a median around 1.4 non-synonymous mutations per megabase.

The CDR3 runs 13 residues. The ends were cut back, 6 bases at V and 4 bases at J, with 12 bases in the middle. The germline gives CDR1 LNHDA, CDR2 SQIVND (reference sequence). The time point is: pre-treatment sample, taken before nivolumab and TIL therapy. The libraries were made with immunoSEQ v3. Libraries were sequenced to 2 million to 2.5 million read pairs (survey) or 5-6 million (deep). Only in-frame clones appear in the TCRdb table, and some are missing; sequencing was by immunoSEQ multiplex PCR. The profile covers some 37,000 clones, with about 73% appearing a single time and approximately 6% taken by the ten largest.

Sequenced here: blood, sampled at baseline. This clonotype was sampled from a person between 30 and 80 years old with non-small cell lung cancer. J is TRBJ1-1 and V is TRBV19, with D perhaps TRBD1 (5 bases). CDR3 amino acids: CASRRGRGTEAFF. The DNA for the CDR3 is TGTGCCAGTAGGCGGGGGAGAGGCACTGAAGCTTTCTTT.